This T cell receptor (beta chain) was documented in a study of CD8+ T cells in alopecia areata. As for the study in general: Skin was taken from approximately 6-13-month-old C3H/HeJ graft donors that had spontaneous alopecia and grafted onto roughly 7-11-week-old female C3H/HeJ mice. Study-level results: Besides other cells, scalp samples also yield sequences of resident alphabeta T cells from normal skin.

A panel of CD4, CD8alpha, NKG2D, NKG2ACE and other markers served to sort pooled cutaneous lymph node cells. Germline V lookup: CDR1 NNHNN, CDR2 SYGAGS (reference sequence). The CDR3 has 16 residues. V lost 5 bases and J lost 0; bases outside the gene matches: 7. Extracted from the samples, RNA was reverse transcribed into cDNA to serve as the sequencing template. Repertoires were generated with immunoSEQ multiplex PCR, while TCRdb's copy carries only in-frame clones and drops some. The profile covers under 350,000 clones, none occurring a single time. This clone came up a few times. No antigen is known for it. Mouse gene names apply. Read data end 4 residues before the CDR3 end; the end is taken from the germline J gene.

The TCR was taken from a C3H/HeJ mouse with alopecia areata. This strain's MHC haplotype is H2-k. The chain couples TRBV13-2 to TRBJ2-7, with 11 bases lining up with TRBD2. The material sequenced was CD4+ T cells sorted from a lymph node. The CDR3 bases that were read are TGTGCCAGCGGCCTCCGGGACTGGGGGAGCTCCTAT. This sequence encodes CASGLRDWGSSY. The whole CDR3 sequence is CASGLRDWGSSYEQYF.